Below, one T cell receptor beta chain is given with its context. Generated by immunoSEQ multiplex PCR, the TCRdb table keeps only in-frame clones and is missing some. This sample has about 120,000 clones, with about 80% found just once. Germline CDR1 reads SGHVS; CDR2 reads FNYEAQ. V was shortened by 5 bases and J by 1 base, with 11 bases between the two germline ends. The CDR3 has 14 residues. This sample was included in a study of blood T cell repertoires in COVID-19. The TCR sequence derives from a man in his 60s with acute or convalescent COVID-19. The chain joins TRBV7-6 to TRBJ1-1; D call uncertain. The material sequenced was peripheral blood. CDR3 region: CASSPGGRNTEAFF. In DNA form, the CDR3 reads TGTGCCAGCAGCCCTGGTGGCAGGAACACTGAAGCTTTCTTT. Looking up the rest from reference TRBV7-6 and TRBJ1-1 gives the full variable domain: GAGVSQSPRYKVTKRGQDVALRCDPISGHVSLYWYRQALGQGPEFLTYFNYEAQQDKSGLPNDRFSAERPEGSISTLTIQRTEQRDSAMYRCASSPGGRNTEAFFGQGTRLTVV.